This passage covers 32 T cell receptor beta chains from one sample sequenced in a study of cytomegalovirus exposure and HLA in healthy donors. A multiplex PCR was run with 60 Vbeta primers and 13 Jbeta primers. Method: immunoSEQ multiplex PCR; TCRdb's copy keeps in-frame clones and lacks some. This table has 90,000 to 120,000 clones, 81% appearing once. The sample consisted of PBMCs. These receptors all come from a man aged 25-45 years in good health and CMV-seronegative.

V is TRBV7-6 and J is TRBJ2-3; D possibly corresponds to TRBD1 (6 bases). CDR1 and CDR2 from the germline V gene are SGHVS and FNYEAQ. The CDR3 is made up of 16 amino acids. V lost 2 bases and J lost 1, with 13 bases in between. The CDR3 DNA is TGTGCCAGCAGCTTAACTAGGGGGTCTGGCACAGATACGCAGTATTTT. It yields the protein CASSLTRGSGTDTQYF.

V usage is TRBV5-4 and J usage is TRBJ2-5, with 13 positions matching TRBD2. The V segment lost 0 bases and the J segment 2 bases; nucleotides outside the gene matches: 1. Germline CDR1 is SGHNT and CDR2 is YYREEE (reference sequence). The CDR3 consists of 16 residues. The CDR3 coding sequence is TGTGCCAGCAGCTTGGAGGGACTAGCGGGACAAGAGACCCAGTACTTC. Amino acid sequence: CASSLEGLAGQETQYF.

The gene calls are TRBV7-9 and TRBJ2-2; TRBD1 is a possible D gene (6 bases). CDR3 length equals 16 residues. CDR1 is SEHNR, CDR2 FQNEAQ, per germline (reference sequence). V lost 5 bases and J lost 1, with 14 bases in between. CDR3 nucleotide sequence: TGTGCCAGCAGCCCTGTTGGGACAAGGAACACCGGGGAGCTGTTTTTT. Residues: CASSPVGTRNTGELFF.

The chain carries TRBV9 and TRBJ2-3; TRBD2 matches at 8 bases. With 7 bases clipped from V and 1 base from J, the junction kept 11 bases outside the gene matches. CDR3 length: 16 residues. Germline-derived CDR1 and CDR2 are SGDLS and YYNGEE. The CDR3 bases are TGTGCCAGCTCTACCGGGGGGGGCGTCGGCACAGATACGCAGTATTTT. This sequence encodes CASSTGGGVGTDTQYF.

To note about this clone: Other DNA sequences in this sample translate to the same CDR3. The V gene is TRBV9, the J gene TRBJ2-7; no clear D. The CDR3 is 13 amino acids. Germline V gene sequence: CDR1 SGDLS, CDR2 YYNGEE. Trimming pared 0 bases from V and 1 base from J, leaving 5 bases between. In DNA, the CDR3 is TGTGCCAGCAGCGTAGGAGGATCCTACGAGCAGTACTTC. It translates to CASSVGGSYEQYF.

Only a few counts were recorded for this clone. The rearrangement joins TRBV7-9 to TRBJ2-2; D is unresolved. The CDR3 contains 17 residues. Trimming shortened V by 3 bases and J by 0 bases, and 14 bases separated the two germline ends. Germline V gives CDR1 SEHNR, CDR2 FQNEAQ (reference sequence). As DNA, the CDR3 is TGTGCCAGCAGCTTCCGCGAATCCCCCGCGAACACCGGGGAGCTGTTTTTT. It translates to CASSFRESPANTGELFF.

This sequence joins TRBV2 and TRBJ2-7, with 9 bases identical to TRBD2. The CDR3 length is 17 residues. The germline CDR1 and CDR2 sequences are SNHLY and FYNNEI. V shed 0 bases, J shed 4 bases, and the junction held 10 bases outside the gene matches. The DNA for the CDR3 is TGTGCCAGCAGTGAAGCCGGAGCGGGACTAGCCAAATACGAGCAGTACTTC. It encodes CASSEAGAGLAKYEQYF.

This chain connects TRBV14 to TRBJ1-4; D is uncertain. The germline V and J ends were trimmed by 0 bases and 5 bases, with 10 bases remaining between them. This CDR3 region has 15 residues. CDR1 is SGHDN and CDR2 is FVKESK in the germline V gene. CDR3 in amino acids: CASSQDVLENEKLFF. Written as DNA, the CDR3 is TGTGCCAGCAGCCAAGATGTCCTGGAGAATGAAAAACTGTTTTTT.

The count of this clone is one. This CDR3 reads CASSLGRITEAFF. The CDR3 DNA reads TGTGCCAGCAGCTTAGGTCGTATCACTGAAGCTTTCTTT. The V gene is TRBV7-8, the J gene TRBJ1-1; D is ambiguous. The V and J ends lost 1 base and 4 bases respectively, with 7 bases between them. CDR1 SGHVS and CDR2 FQNEAQ come from the germline V gene. This CDR3 comprises 13 residues. Full variable domain (rest looked up from reference TRBV7-8 and TRBJ1-1): GAGVSQSPRYKVAKRGQDVALRCDPISGHVSLFWYQQALGQGPEFLTYFQNEAQLDKSGLPSDRFFAERPEGSVSTLKIQRTQQEDSAVYLCASSLGRITEAFFGQGTRLTVV.

The chain links TRBV18 to TRBJ1-2, with 7 nucleotides matching TRBD1. This CDR3 is built from 15 residues. CDR1 and CDR2 (germline): KGHSH, LQKENI. V lost 3 bases to trimming and J lost 6 bases; unmatched junction nucleotides: 10. This CDR3 reads CASSPSAGGSDGYTF. The DNA of the CDR3 is TGTGCCAGCTCACCGTCGGCAGGGGGATCGGATGGCTACACCTTC.

The gene calls are TRBV19 and TRBJ2-7; 8 bases fit TRBD1. This CDR3 has 15 residues. J lost 2 bases, V lost 5 bases, and 8 bases had no gene match. Looked up from germline, CDR1 is LNHDA and CDR2 is SQIVND (reference sequence). The CDR3 here is CASSLGQGNTYEQYF. CDR3 nucleotides: TGTGCCAGTAGTTTAGGACAGGGAAATACCTACGAGCAGTACTTC.

The chain is built from TRBV6-1 and TRBJ2-5; D is perhaps TRBD1 (5 bases). Germline V gene lookup returns CDR1 MNHNS and CDR2 SASEGT. V shed 6 bases and J shed 5 bases, with 13 bases lying between them. The CDR3 consists of 13 residues. CDR3 sequence reads: CASRVGLVETQYF. The CDR3 region has the DNA TGTGCCAGCAGGGTGGGGCTAGTGGAGACCCAGTACTTC.

V gene TRBV6-5 combines with J gene TRBJ1-2, with 8 bases that match TRBD1. The CDR3 is made up of 15 amino acids. Trimming cost V 5 bases and J 4 bases; bases outside gene matches: 9. The germline CDR1 and CDR2 sequences are MNHEY and SVGAGI. CDR3 in DNA: TGTGCCAGCAGTCCATCCGGGACAGGCTTCTATGGCTACACCTTC. It translates to CASSPSGTGFYGYTF.

This clone was counted a few times. The chain combines TRBV6-5 with TRBJ1-1; a possible D gene is TRBD1 (6 bases). Trimming removed 11 bases at V and 1 base at J, with 8 bases between. The germline CDR1 and CDR2 sequences are MNHEY and SVGAGI. This CDR3 contains 11 residues. CDR3 amino acids: CASRGNTEAFF. The CDR3 nucleotides read TGTGCCTCCAGGGGGAACACTGAAGCTTTCTTT.

This sequence joins TRBV19 and TRBJ2-1; 9 nucleotides line up with TRBD1. From germline, CDR1 is LNHDA and CDR2 SQIVND (reference sequence). V shed 2 bases, J shed 2 bases, and the junction held 4 bases outside the gene matches. The CDR3 is 16 amino acids. This chain's CDR3 is CASSISWTGAYNEQFF. As DNA, the CDR3 is TGTGCCAGTAGTATATCTTGGACAGGGGCCTACAATGAGCAGTTCTTC.

This clone turned up a few times. J is TRBJ2-7 and V is TRBV7-9, with D maybe TRBD2 (5 bases). Germline-derived CDR1 and CDR2 are SEHNR and FQNEAQ (reference sequence). CDR3 size: 14 residues. The V end was cut by 0 bases, the J end by 4 bases, with 10 bases between. The CDR3 DNA reads as TGTGCCAGCAGCTTAGCTAGCGCAGGTTACGAGCAGTACTTC. Encoded protein: CASSLASAGYEQYF.

The chain couples TRBV7-9 to TRBJ2-5, with D unresolved. CDR3 length: 13 residues. Per germline, CDR1 SEHNR and CDR2 FQNEAQ (reference sequence). Trimming took 6 bases from V and 5 from J, leaving 13 bases between them. The CDR3 region has the DNA TGTGCCAGCAGTCCTATATCTTGGGAGACCCAGTACTTC. This encodes CASSPISWETQYF.

The rearrangement links TRBV19 to TRBJ2-2; the D is unclear. Germline values: CDR1 LNHDA, CDR2 SQIVND (reference sequence). This CDR3 comprises 13 residues. The V end lost 8 bases, the J end lost 3 bases, and 10 bases lay between the germline ends. DNA of the CDR3: TGTGCCAGTGAGGCGTTCGACACCGGGGAGCTGTTTTTT. Protein sequence: CASEAFDTGELFF.

The chain couples TRBV28 to TRBJ2-2, with TRBD2 matching over 8 bases. Germline trimming cut 6 bases from V and 5 bases from J; bases unmatched to any gene: 5. Germline loops: CDR1 MDHEN, CDR2 SYDVKM. CDR3 length equals 14 residues. The CDR3 loop reads CASSGRARTGELFF. Here the CDR3 DNA reads TGTGCCAGCAGCGGGAGGGCCCGGACCGGGGAGCTGTTTTTT. The whole variable domain, filled in from reference TRBV28 and TRBJ2-2, reads DVKVTQSSRYLVKRTGEKVFLECVQDMDHENMFWYRQDPGLGLRLIYFSYDVKMKEKGDIPEGYSVSREKKERFSLILESASTNQTSMYLCASSGRARTGELFFGEGSRLTVL.

The V and J genes are TRBV6-5 and TRBJ1-1; 7 nucleotides align to TRBD1. The CDR3 contains 14 residues. Germline CDR1 is MNHEY and CDR2 is SVGAGI. After removal of 5 bases from V and 1 base from J, the junction contained 4 bases not matched to a gene. CDR3 nucleotides: TGTGCCAGCAGTCCGGGACAGAGGAACACTGAAGCTTTCTTT. Its protein is CASSPGQRNTEAFF.

V and J are TRBV7-8 and TRBJ1-5, with 7 bases identical to TRBD1. V shed 1 base and J 4 bases; nucleotides not matched to a gene: 7. The CDR3 contains 16 residues. CDR1 SGHVS and CDR2 FQNEAQ come from the germline V gene. In DNA, the CDR3 is TGTGCCAGCAGCTTAGTATATTCACAGGGGAATCAGCCCCAGCATTTT. This encodes CASSLVYSQGNQPQHF.

The chain joins TRBV19 to TRBJ1-1, with a weak D call TRBD1 (5 bases). Trimming removed 0 bases at V and 4 bases at J, with 6 bases between. The CDR3 totals 13 residues. Germline V lookup: CDR1 LNHDA, CDR2 SQIVND (reference sequence). CDR3 nucleotide sequence: TGTGCCAGTAGTATAGAGCAGGGCACTGAAGCTTTCTTT. Protein sequence: CASSIEQGTEAFF.

The rearrangement uses TRBV7-6 and TRBJ2-5; 8 nucleotides match TRBD2. The J call is in doubt because the DNA end fits TRBJ2-7 better. Germline CDR1 SGHVS, CDR2 FNYEAQ. This CDR3 contains 14 residues. CDR3 DNA sequence: TGTGCCAGCAGCTTTAGCGGGACAACCTACGAGCAGTACTTC. Translation: CASSFSGTTYEQYF.

The rearrangement joins TRBV11-2 to TRBJ2-7, with TRBD2 matching over 11 bases. J was trimmed by 2 bases and V by 6 bases; bases with no gene match: 9. The CDR3 runs to 16 residues. CDR1 is SGHAT and CDR2 is FQNNGV in the germline V gene. The CDR3 DNA sequence: TGTGCCAGCAGGTCCGGGACTAGCGGAACCCCCTACGAGCAGTACTTC. Translated, it gives CASRSGTSGTPYEQYF.

This clone was found once. The genes are TRBV5-6 and TRBJ1-1; D might be TRBD1 (5 bases). The CDR3 is 16 amino acids. Germline-derived CDR1 and CDR2 are SGHDT and YYEEEE. Trimming shortened V by 0 bases and J by 5 bases, and 17 bases separated the two germline ends. In nucleotides, the CDR3 is TGTGCCAGCAGCTTGGGTCCGACAGCCGGAGGGACTGAAGCTTTCTTT. Protein product: CASSLGPTAGGTEAFF.

V and J are TRBV9 and TRBJ1-1; D not resolved. The ends were cut back, 3 bases at V and 4 bases at J, with 13 bases in the middle. This CDR3 has 14 amino acids. Looked up from germline, CDR1 is SGDLS and CDR2 is YYNGEE. In DNA form, the CDR3 reads TGTGCCAGCAGCGCCATCACACGGGGCACTGAAGCTTTCTTT. This codes for CASSAITRGTEAFF.

The chain is built from TRBV9 and TRBJ2-7, with D tentatively TRBD2 (6 bases). The CDR3 is 13 amino acids. Germline CDR1 is SGDLS and CDR2 is YYNGEE. The V end was cut by 4 bases, the J end by 0 bases, with 8 bases between. DNA of the CDR3: TGTGCCAGCAGCCCCGGGAGCTCCTACGAGCAGTACTTC. It translates to CASSPGSSYEQYF.

In the case of this clone: Mismatch with germline at one junction end may stem from a read error. This chain uses TRBV7-7 with TRBJ1-3, with 11 bases matching TRBD1. Germline CDR1 SSHAT, CDR2 FNYEAQ (reference sequence). The CDR3 totals 15 residues. CDR3 sequence: CASSRDRGAGNTIYF. The CDR3 DNA sequence: TGTGCTAGCAGCCGGGACAGGGGGGCTGGAAACACCATATATTTT. Looking up the rest from reference TRBV7-7 and TRBJ1-3 gives the full variable domain: GAGVSQSPRYKVTKRGQDVTLRCDPISSHATLYWYQQALGQGPEFLTYFNYEAQPDKSGLPSDRFSAERPEGSISTLTIQRTEQRDSAMYRCASSRDRGAGNTIYFGEGSWLTVV.

This clone has just a few counts. The chain joins TRBV10-1 to TRBJ1-1; 7 nucleotides match TRBD1. The length of the CDR3 is 15 residues. The germline V gene has CDR1 WNHNN and CDR2 SYGVQD (reference sequence). After removal of 4 bases from V and 10 bases from J, the junction contained 15 bases not matched to a gene. The CDR3 region is CASSASLGTELRAFF. DNA of the CDR3: TGCGCCAGCAGTGCTTCACTCGGGACAGAACTGAGAGCTTTCTTT.

The V and J genes are TRBV9 and TRBJ1-2; the match to TRBD1 covers 7 bases. The CDR3 totals 14 residues. Germline assignment: CDR1 SGDLS and CDR2 YYNGEE. V gave up 6 bases and J gave up 2 bases; unmatched junction bases: 7. CDR3 nucleotide sequence: TGTGCCAGCAACGCAGGGGACAGCAACTATGGCTACACCTTC. It encodes CASNAGDSNYGYTF.

The J gene is TRBJ2-3, the V gene TRBV7-3, with a tentative D call TRBD1 (5 bases). Deletions cut 4 bases from V and 4 bases from J, with 12 bases between. Looked up from germline, CDR1 is SGHTA and CDR2 is FQGTGA. The CDR3 runs 14 residues. The CDR3 spells CASSSLGVPDTQYF. For the CDR3, the DNA is TGTGCCAGCAGCTCCCTAGGGGTTCCAGATACGCAGTATTTT.

The chain recombines TRBV29-1 with TRBJ2-7; D is perhaps TRBD1 (6 bases). The CDR3 consists of 13 residues. Trimming cost V 0 bases and J 0 bases, with 6 bases left between them. Germline V lookup: CDR1 SQVTM, CDR2 ANQGSEA. CDR3 nucleotide sequence: TGCAGCGTTGAAGAGGGGGCCTCCTACGAGCAGTACTTC. Protein sequence: CSVEEGASYEQYF.